These T cell receptor beta chains were read from a single sample in a study of identifying expanded T cells in peripheral blood. The method was immunoSEQ multiplex PCR; TCRdb's version includes in-frame clones alone and lacks a portion of them. This sample has 100,000 to 150,000 clones, with approximately 86% found just once. Sequencing input: blood. The receptors derive from a person aged 18 to 69 in good health. CDR3s include the opening cysteine and the closing phenylalanine or tryptophan. Each record gives: clone size, D gene, J gene, V gene, CDR3 DNA, CDR3 protein. A D gene is named only where the DNA matches it firmly. Only some rows state a clone size, as once, few, many or a class for expanded clones.

. | . | TRBJ2-2 | TRBV29-1 | TGCAGCGTTGTATTTGCAGGAAACACCCTCACCGGGGAGCTGTTTTTT | CSVVFAGNTLTGELFF
. | . | TRBJ2-1 | TRBV5-1 | TGCGCCAGCAGCTTTGACACCTACAATGAGCAGTTCTTC | CASSFDTYNEQFF
. | . | TRBJ1-3 | TRBV19 | TGTGCCAGTACCTTGGACACTCGCTCTGGAAACACCATATATTTT | CASTLDTRSGNTIYF
few | . | TRBJ2-1 | TRBV7-9 | TGTGCCAGCAGCTTAGACGGGAACTACAATGAGCAGTTCTTC | CASSLDGNYNEQFF
. | . | TRBJ1-2 | TRBV5-1 | TGCGCCAGCAGCTCGGACGGGAACTATGGCTACACCTTC | CASSSDGNYGYTF
. | TRBD1 | TRBJ1-3 | TRBV5-1 | TGCGCCAGCAGCATAGGACAGGCAACTGGAAACACCATATATTTT | CASSIGQATGNTIYF
. | TRBD1 | TRBJ1-4 | TRBV6-5 | TGTGCCAGCAGCGAACAGGGGGCTAATGAAAAACTGTTTTTT | CASSEQGANEKLFF
. | . | TRBJ1-2 | TRBV4-3 | TGCGCCAGCAGCCAATTCCCGTCTCACATCGTTGGCTACACCTTC | CASSQFPSHIVGYTF
. | . | TRBJ2-3 | TRBV21-1 | TGTGCCTCGGCGGGAGACGCGCAGTATTTT | CASAGDAQYF
. | TRBD1 | TRBJ2-2 | TRBV19 | TGTGCCAGTAGTAGATCCAGGGGGCAGGGTTATCACACCGGGGAGCTGTTTTTT | CASSRSRGQGYHTGELFF
. | TRBD1 | TRBJ2-7 | TRBV5-3 | TGTGCCAGAAGCTGGGGACAGACTCATTACGAGCAGTACTTC | CARSWGQTHYEQYF
once | . | TRBJ2-3 | TRBV28 | TGTGCCAGCTGTGACGGCGGAAGCACAGATACGCAGTATTTT | CASCDGGSTDTQYF
. | . | TRBJ1-3 | TRBV5-6 | TGTGCCAGCAGCTTGAATCTTTTCTGGGGCGGCTCTGGAAACACCATATATTTT | CASSLNLFWGGSGNTIYF
. | . | TRBJ1-2 | TRBV2 | TGTGCCAGCAGTCACAGTGGGGATGGCTACACCTTC | CASSHSGDGYTF
. | . | TRBJ1-3 | TRBV9 | TGTGCCAGCAGCCCGGGAAACACCATATATTTT | CASSPGNTIYF
. | TRBD1 | TRBJ1-2 | TRBV7-9 | TGTGCCAGCAGCTTCCTCAGGGGGCAAGGCTACACCTTC | CASSFLRGQGYTF
few | . | TRBJ1-2 | TRBV2 | TGTGCCAGCGCGTACTCGGGTGGCTACACCTTC | CASAYSGGYTF
. | TRBD1 | TRBJ2-6 | TRBV7-9 | TGTGCCAGCAGCCAATCGACAGGGGACGTCCTGACTTTC | CASSQSTGDVLTF
. | . | TRBJ2-3 | TRBV5-1 | TGCGCCAGCAGCTTAATGGGCACAGATACGCAGTATTTT | CASSLMGTDTQYF
. | TRBD1 | TRBJ1-5 | TRBV19 | TGTGCCAGTAGTATAGGTGGGACAGGGAATCAGCCCCAGCATTTT | CASSIGGTGNQPQHF
once | TRBD1 | TRBJ2-5 | TRBV9 | TGTGCCAGCTCGCCTCGAGGGGGCGGAGAGACCCAGTACTTC | CASSPRGGGETQYF
. | . | TRBJ2-2 | TRBV5-6 | TGTGCCAGCAGCTTGTGGAGGGGGCCGGACACCGGGGAGCTGTTTTTT | CASSLWRGPDTGELFF
few | . | TRBJ1-1 | TRBV9 | TGTGCCAGCAGCGTTCGGCAGACGAACACTGAAGCTTTCTTT | CASSVRQTNTEAFF
. | . | TRBJ1-2 | TRBV5-1 | TGCGCCAGCAGCACTTTCCGGGACGCACTAAACTATGGCTACACCTTC | CASSTFRDALNYGYTF
. | TRBD1 | TRBJ1-2 | TRBV6-5 | TGTGCCAGCAGTTACAGGGGGCGCGACTATGGCTACACCTTC | CASSYRGRDYGYTF
. | . | TRBJ2-2 | TRBV5-1 | TGCGCCAGCAGCTTTAAGGGGAACACCGGGGAGCTGTTTTTT | CASSFKGNTGELFF
. | . | TRBJ2-4 | TRBV25-1 | TGTGCCAGCAGTGAATTGGGGGGGGCCCAGTACTTC | CASSELGGAQYF
once | TRBD1 | TRBJ2-3 | TRBV25-1 | TGTGCCAGCAGTGAATCAGGGGGTGATACGCAGTATTTT | CASSESGGDTQYF
once | . | TRBJ1-1 | TRBV6-6 | TGTGCCAGCAGTCCGCCAGGACGGGAGAACACTGAAGCTTTCTTT | CASSPPGRENTEAFF
. | . | TRBJ2-2 | TRBV7-9 | . | CASSFLWIENTGELFF
. | . | TRBJ1-1 | TRBV11-3 | TGTGCCAGCAGCTTAGGACGGATGACTGAAGCTTTCTTT | CASSLGRMTEAFF
. | . | TRBJ2-7 | TRBV6-5 | TGTGCCAGCAGTTACTCGATGGTGGGGGGCTCCTACGAGCAGTACTTC | CASSYSMVGGSYEQYF
few | . | TRBJ2-5 | TRBV2 | TGTGCCAGCAGCGAAGCTGGGGGGACCCAGTACTTC | CASSEAGGTQYF
. | TRBD1 | TRBJ1-2 | TRBV25-1 | TGTGCCAGCAGGAGGACAGGGGGTGACTATGGCTACACCTTC | CASRRTGGDYGYTF
. | TRBD2 | TRBJ2-1 | TRBV5-1 | TGCGCCAGCAGCTTGGTACTAGCGGCCTCCTACAATGAGCAGTTCTTC | CASSLVLAASYNEQFF
. | . | TRBJ1-3 | TRBV5-5 | TGTGCCAGCAGCTTGAGAGATTTCTCTGGAAACACCATATATTTT | CASSLRDFSGNTIYF
once | . | TRBJ2-7 | TRBV9 | TGTGCCAGCAGCGTAGACTTATCCTACGAGCAGTACTTC | CASSVDLSYEQYF
. | TRBD1 | TRBJ1-1 | TRBV2 | TGTGCCAGCAGTCCCTCCGGACAGGGGAGCGGAGCTTTCTTT | CASSPSGQGSGAFF
once | . | TRBJ2-5 | TRBV18 | TGTGCCAGCTCCCCGCGTGGGGAAGAGACCCAGTACTTC | CASSPRGEETQYF
few | TRBD1 | TRBJ1-2 | TRBV6-7 | TGTGCCAGCAGCCTAAAGCGGGACAGTTTCTATGGCTACACCTTC | CASSLKRDSFYGYTF
. | TRBD1 | TRBJ1-1 | TRBV7-9 | TGTGCCAGCACCCAGGGGGGACCAGCTTTCTTT | CASTQGGPAFF
. | . | TRBJ1-6 | TRBV15 | TGTGCCACCAGCAGAGATAGGGCACCCCTCCACTTT | CATSRDRAPLHF
. | . | TRBJ1-4 | TRBV18 | TGTGCCAGCTCACCAGGCAGCTGGAATGAAAAACTGTTTTTT | CASSPGSWNEKLFF
. | TRBD1 | TRBJ1-5 | TRBV10-3 | TGTGCCATCAGCAGGGACAGCCTTAGCAATCAGCCCCAGCATTTT | CAISRDSLSNQPQHF
. | . | TRBJ2-1 | TRBV25-1 | TGTGCCAGCAGTAAGGGGGGATCCTACAATGAGCAGTTCTTC | CASSKGGSYNEQFF
. | . | TRBJ2-7 | TRBV19 | TGTGCCAGTAGCGCGGGGACTTACGAGCAGTACTTC | CASSAGTYEQYF
once | . | TRBJ1-4 | TRBV2 | TGTGCCAGCAGTAGACAGGCGGGGGAAAAACTGTTTTTT | CASSRQAGEKLFF
. | TRBD1 | TRBJ1-1 | TRBV9 | TGTGCCAGCAGCGTAGACAGGGGGATGAACACTGAAGCTTTCTTT | CASSVDRGMNTEAFF
. | . | TRBJ1-2 | TRBV28 | TGTGCCAGCATAGGGGGGTCCATAGAGGGCTACACCTTC | CASIGGSIEGYTF
once | . | TRBJ1-4 | TRBV7-8 | TGTGCCAGCAGCTTAGCTGGGTCCCGCCAGGGTAGGGAAAAACTGTTTTTT | CASSLAGSRQGREKLFF
. | . | TRBJ2-7 | TRBV10-1 | TGCGCCAGCCCGGGACTCTCAGGATCCTACGAGCAGTACTTC | CASPGLSGSYEQYF
. | . | TRBJ2-7 | TRBV29-1 | TGCAGCGTTGATAGTGGGGGCCTTTCGTACGAGCAGTACTTC | CSVDSGGLSYEQYF
. | . | TRBJ1-1 | TRBV7-3 | TGTGCCAGCAGCCGGGGGAGGGACACTGAAGCTTTCTTT | CASSRGRDTEAFF
. | . | TRBJ1-4 | TRBV5-1 | TGCGCCAGCAGCTTGGAGAGCCTCGGGGAAAAACTGTTTTTT | CASSLESLGEKLFF
. | TRBD1 | TRBJ1-2 | TRBV11-2 | TGTGCCAGCAGCCTCACGGGACAGTCAGGCTATGGCTACACCTTC | CASSLTGQSGYGYTF